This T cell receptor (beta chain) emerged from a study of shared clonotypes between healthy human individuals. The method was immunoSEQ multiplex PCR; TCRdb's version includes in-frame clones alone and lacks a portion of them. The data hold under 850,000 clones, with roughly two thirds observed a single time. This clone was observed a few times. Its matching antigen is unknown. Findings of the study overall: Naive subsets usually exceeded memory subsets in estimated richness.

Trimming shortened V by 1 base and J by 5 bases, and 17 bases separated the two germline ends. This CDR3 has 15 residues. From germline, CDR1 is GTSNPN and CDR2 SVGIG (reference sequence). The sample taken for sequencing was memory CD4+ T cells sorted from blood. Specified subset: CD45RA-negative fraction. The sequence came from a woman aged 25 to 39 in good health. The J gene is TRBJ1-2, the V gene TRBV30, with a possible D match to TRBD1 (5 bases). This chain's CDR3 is CAWSAPPRGIYGYTF. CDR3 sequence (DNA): TGTGCCTGGAGTGCCCCACCCCGGGGGATTTATGGCTACACCTTC.